This T cell receptor beta chain was obtained from a study of blood T cell repertoires in COVID-19. Study summary: Spain, Italy and the United States supplied samples that represented acute and convalescent COVID-19. Sample material is recorded as cDNA or gDNA derived from T cells, B-cell-depleted T cells, or PBMCs.

Using immunoSEQ multiplex PCR, the repertoire was profiled, and TCRdb retains in-frame clones only, with some absent. The table lists 490,000 or so clones, approximately 86% of them singletons. Germline V lookup: CDR1 SGHNT, CDR2 YENEEA. The CDR3 extends over 16 amino acids. Trimming removed 4 bases from V and 0 bases from J; junction bases left unmatched: 8. Sequencing used PBMCs or T cells enriched from blood (not recorded which). This chain connects TRBV11-3 to TRBJ1-2; 7 bases line up with TRBD1. The TCR comes from a woman aged 60-70 years who had recovered from COVID-19. The CDR3 reads CASSSAGTAANYGYTF. The CDR3, as DNA: TGTGCCAGCAGCTCAGCTGGGACAGCTGCTAACTATGGCTACACCTTC.